The 7 T cell receptor beta chains below were found in one sample sequenced in a study of graft-versus-host responses after intestinal transplantation (dated by TCRdb to the early 2020s). The library was produced with the immunoSEQ multiplex PCR assay. Sourced from immuneACCESS, this table was stored by TCRdb with only in-frame sequences that have V and J called. A share of the clones is absent; for the studies checked, an unresolved V gene accounts for under half, and the remainder has no known explanation. The sample table holds 74,000 or so clones, of which approximately 90% were seen once. The ten largest clonotypes hold roughly 0.7% of the sample. Sample: PBMCs, taken 98 days after intestinal transplantation. The receptors derive from a human patient who received an intestinal transplant, so some T cells may come from the graft donor.

The CDR3 nucleotides read TGCGCCAGCAGCTTGGATCGGGGGGGAGGTAATGAGCAGTTCTTC. Amino acid sequence: CASSLDRGGGNEQFF. The gene calls are TRBV5-1 and TRBJ2-1; 8 bases line up with TRBD2. CDR3 length equals 15 residues. The germline V gene encodes CDR1 SGHRS and CDR2 YFSETQ. V lost 0 bases to trimming and J lost 7 bases; unmatched junction nucleotides: 6.

This clone was seen only once. The chain uses TRBV4-1 and TRBJ2-1; D unresolved. This CDR3 spans 16 amino acids. Trimming removed 0 bases from V and 0 bases from J, with 9 bases in between. CDR1 is MGHRA, CDR2 YSYEKL, per germline. The CDR3, as DNA: TGCGCCAGCAGCCAAGATAGCATCAACTCCTACAATGAGCAGTTCTTC. Translation gives CASSQDSINSYNEQFF.

The V and J genes are TRBV29-1 and TRBJ2-7; maybe TRBD1 (6 bases). V was trimmed by 5 bases and J by 3 bases, leaving 11 bases between them. Germline assignment: CDR1 SQVTM and CDR2 ANQGSEA. This CDR3 has 12 residues. Here the CDR3 DNA reads TGCAGCGTTCGGGACAACTTCTACGAGCAGTACTTC. It specifies CSVRDNFYEQYF.

This sequence joins TRBV7-2 and TRBJ2-3, with D unresolved. Trimming pared 6 bases from V and 0 bases from J, leaving 7 bases between. Germline-derived CDR1 and CDR2 are SGHTA and FQGNSA. The CDR3 loop spans 13 amino acids. In nucleotides, the CDR3 is TGTGCCAGCAGGTCTTCTAGCACAGATACGCAGTATTTT. This codes for CASRSSSTDTQYF.

The V and J genes are TRBV7-2 and TRBJ2-3; D not certain. V was shortened by 1 base and J by 2 bases, with 1 base between the two germline ends. This CDR3 has 12 residues. Per germline, CDR1 SGHTA and CDR2 FQGNSA. CDR3 in DNA: TGTGCCAGCAGCTTAGACACAGATACGCAGTATTTT. It encodes CASSLDTDTQYF.

The V call is TRBV15, the J call TRBJ2-3; 9 bases map to TRBD2. J gave up 3 bases and V 1 base, and 8 bases lay outside the gene matches. CDR3 length equals 17 residues. In germline, CDR1 is LNHNV, CDR2 YYDKDF (reference sequence). DNA of the CDR3: TGTGCCACCAGCAGAGTGAGGAGACTAGCGGATACAGATACGCAGTATTTT. This encodes CATSRVRRLADTDTQYF.

V usage is TRBV5-1 and J usage is TRBJ2-3; D remains unclear. The CDR3 spans 14 residues. The ends were cut back, 1 base at V and 0 bases at J, with 6 bases in the middle. CDR1 SGHRS and CDR2 YFSETQ come from the germline V gene. For the CDR3, the DNA is TGCGCCAGCAGCTTGTTCGCTAGCACAGATACGCAGTATTTT. Translation gives CASSLFASTDTQYF. Complete variable domain (other parts from reference TRBV5-1 and TRBJ2-3): KAGVTQTPRYLIKTRGQQVTLSCSPISGHRSVSWYQQTPGQGLQFLFEYFSETQRNKGNFPGRFSGRQFSNSRSEMNVSTLELGDSALYLCASSLFASTDTQYFGPGTRLTVL.